Presented here are 21 T cell receptor beta chains from one specimen sequenced in a study of blood T cell repertoires in COVID-19. Libraries were prepared by immunoSEQ multiplex PCR; TCRdb keeps only in-frame clonotypes and omits some of them. The sample records about 92,000 clones, 60% to 85% being singletons. Sequencing used peripheral blood. These receptors all come from a man aged 45-65 years who had recovered from COVID-19.

The chain combines TRBV7-2 with TRBJ2-5; a possible D gene is TRBD1 (6 bases). CDR1 and CDR2 (germline): SGHTA, FQGNSA. Trimming stripped 5 bases from V and 6 bases from J, with 22 bases between. The CDR3 has 16 amino acids. The CDR3 is CASSRNRAGQHKTQYF. CDR3 sequence (DNA): TGTGCCAGCAGCCGTAACCGGGCTGGACAGCATAAGACCCAGTACTTC.

This CDR3 reads CASSLAVSGVGNTIYF. The CDR3 DNA reads as TGTGCCAGCAGCTTGGCGGTGTCGGGGGTTGGAAACACCATATATTTT. This rearrangement joins TRBV5-8 to TRBJ1-3; possible D gene TRBD1, 5 bases. The CDR3 consists of 16 residues. Trimming removed 0 bases at V and 3 bases at J, with 13 bases between. Germline CDR1 reads SGHTS; CDR2 reads YDEGEE.

The chain joins TRBV5-1 to TRBJ1-4; D is perhaps TRBD1 (6 bases). V lost 0 bases and J 4 bases, leaving 10 bases between the germline ends. The CDR3 has 15 amino acids. The germline gives CDR1 SGHRS, CDR2 YFSETQ. The CDR3 region is CASSLVQGSNEKLFF. As DNA, the CDR3 is TGCGCCAGCAGCTTGGTTCAGGGGAGTAATGAAAAACTGTTTTTT.

This chain connects TRBV2 to TRBJ2-2, with D tentatively TRBD1 (6 bases). V dropped 6 bases and J dropped 6 bases, with 8 bases sitting between them. This CDR3 spans 12 amino acids. Germline CDR1 SNHLY, CDR2 FYNNEI. CDR3 sequence reads: CASRDSPGELFF. The DNA for the CDR3 is TGTGCCAGCAGGGACAGCCCCGGGGAGCTGTTTTTT.

The chain combines TRBV5-5 with TRBJ2-1; TRBD1 matches 7 bases. The CDR3 contains 17 residues. The ends lost 4 bases at V and 0 bases at J; junction bases unmatched: 10. The germline gives CDR1 SGHKS, CDR2 YYEKEE (reference sequence). The CDR3 DNA reads TGTGCCAGCAGCAACGACGGGACAGCCAGCTCCTACAATGAGCAGTTCTTC. It encodes CASSNDGTASSYNEQFF.

The rearrangement uses TRBV5-4 and TRBJ1-1; D gene ambiguous. V was pared by 0 bases and J by 4 bases, with 7 bases between. Germline V CDR1 and CDR2: SGHNT, YYREEE (reference sequence). This CDR3 has 13 amino acids. The CDR3 reads CASSLAYFTEAFF. In DNA form, the CDR3 reads TGTGCCAGCAGCTTGGCCTACTTCACTGAAGCTTTCTTT.

The J gene is TRBJ2-5, the V gene TRBV19, with a weak D call TRBD1 (6 bases). Deletions cut 4 bases from V and 3 bases from J, with 27 bases between. Germline lookup yields CDR1 LNHDA and CDR2 SQIVND (reference sequence). There are 19 residues in the CDR3. In nucleotides, the CDR3 is TGTGCCAGTAGTACGGACAGTTCGGCCGTATTGAGTGATGAAGAGACCCAGTACTTC. It specifies CASSTDSSAVLSDEETQYF.

The CDR3 sequence is CASSLDRGANTEAFF. CDR3 nucleotides: TGTGCCAGCAGCTTAGACAGGGGCGCGAACACTGAAGCTTTCTTT. The V call is TRBV5-8, the J call TRBJ1-1, with TRBD1 identical over 8 bases. CDR3 length: 15 amino acids. Germline V gives CDR1 SGHTS, CDR2 YDEGEE. With V trimmed by 2 bases and J by 1 base, 4 bases remained unmatched.

This rearrangement joins TRBV4-1 to TRBJ2-1; 11 bases match TRBD1. With 0 bases clipped from V and 7 bases from J, the junction kept 8 bases outside the gene matches. The germline CDR1 and CDR2 sequences are MGHRA and YSYEKL. This CDR3 comprises 17 residues. The CDR3, as DNA: TGCGCCAGCAGCCAAGAATCCGGGACAGGGGGATGGAATGAGCAGTTCTTC. It yields the protein CASSQESGTGGWNEQFF.

The chain links TRBV30 to TRBJ1-1; D not certain. This CDR3 region has 14 residues. The V end was cut by 7 bases, the J end by 1 base, with 16 bases between. Per the germline V gene, CDR1 is GTSNPN and CDR2 is SVGIG (reference sequence). The CDR3 is CASKGLPKNTEAFF. CDR3 sequence (DNA): TGTGCCTCCAAAGGACTGCCAAAGAACACTGAAGCTTTCTTT.

This clone was observed once. The rearrangement uses TRBV5-6 and TRBJ2-7, with TRBD2 matching over 9 bases. V trimming: 0 bases; J trimming: 6 bases; junction bases outside the gene matches: 4. The germline V gene has CDR1 SGHDT and CDR2 YYEEEE. This CDR3 contains 14 residues. The CDR3 DNA reads as TGTGCCAGCAGCTTGGAGGGACTAGCCCTCGAGCAGTACTTC. As protein: CASSLEGLALEQYF.

The J gene is TRBJ2-7, the V gene TRBV18; 10 bases are shared with TRBD2. The CDR3 contains 17 residues. Germline CDR1 is KGHSH and CDR2 is LQKENI. After removal of 0 bases from V and 1 base from J, the junction contained 6 bases not matched to a gene. The CDR3 spells CASSPPSSSGRSYEQYF. CDR3 coding DNA: TGTGCCAGCTCACCACCGAGTTCTAGCGGGAGATCCTACGAGCAGTACTTC.

The J gene is TRBJ1-2, the V gene TRBV6-1; no clear D gene. The germline V gene has CDR1 MNHNS and CDR2 SASEGT. Trimming took 1 base from V and 8 from J, leaving 17 bases between them. The CDR3 is 15 amino acids. The CDR3 is CASSEVDLARGGYTF. Here the CDR3 DNA reads TGTGCCAGCAGTGAAGTGGACTTAGCCAGAGGCGGCTACACCTTC.

This chain connects TRBV3-1 (or the pseudogene TRBV3-2) to TRBJ2-1, with D perhaps TRBD2 (6 bases). V lost 4 bases and J 4 bases, leaving 17 bases between the germline ends. The germline CDR1 and CDR2 sequences are LGHDT and YNNKEL (reference sequence). This CDR3 region has 16 residues. The CDR3 region is CASSLPPRAGYNEQFF. The CDR3 bases are TGTGCCAGCAGCCTGCCTCCCAGGGCGGGGTACAATGAGCAGTTCTTC.

This chain joins TRBV15 and TRBJ1-2; D not resolved. Germline CDR1 and CDR2: LNHNV and YYDKDF (reference sequence). V shed 0 bases and J shed 4 bases, with 6 bases lying between them. The CDR3 extends over 13 amino acids. This CDR3 is CATSRDISYGYTF. The CDR3 DNA sequence: TGTGCCACCAGCAGAGATATCAGCTATGGCTACACCTTC.

This chain joins TRBV19 and TRBJ2-7, with 9 positions matching TRBD1. The germline V gene has CDR1 LNHDA and CDR2 SQIVND (reference sequence). After removal of 6 bases from V and 2 bases from J, the junction contained 2 bases not matched to a gene. The CDR3 has 13 residues. The CDR3 DNA reads as TGTGCCAGTAGGGGACAGGGTGCCTACGAGCAGTACTTC. Protein product: CASRGQGAYEQYF.

The V and J genes are TRBV27 and TRBJ1-1; no clear D gene. Per germline, CDR1 MNHEY and CDR2 SMNVEV (reference sequence). The CDR3 covers 15 residues. Trimming took off 7 bases at V and 2 bases at J, with 17 bases between the two ends. CDR3 sequence: CASIPWRVGNTEAFF. CDR3 DNA sequence: TGTGCCAGCATTCCGTGGAGGGTTGGAAACACTGAAGCTTTCTTT.

The chain has TRBV19 and TRBJ1-4, with D uncertain. Germline V gives CDR1 LNHDA, CDR2 SQIVND (reference sequence). CDR3 length: 15 amino acids. The V and J ends lost 7 bases and 2 bases respectively, with 14 bases between them. This CDR3 reads CASKVLEATNEKLFF. As DNA, the CDR3 is TGTGCCAGTAAGGTTCTGGAGGCCACTAATGAAAAACTGTTTTTT.

The V call is TRBV7-2, the J call TRBJ2-3; 13 nucleotides match TRBD2. Germline CDR1 reads SGHTA; CDR2 reads FQGNSA. CDR3 length equals 16 residues. V was pared by 5 bases and J by 6 bases, with 8 bases of the junction left unmatched. In nucleotides, the CDR3 is TGTGCCAGCAGCCGGGGAACTAGCGGGGGGGAGGATACGCAGTATTTT. Its protein product is CASSRGTSGGEDTQYF.

As to this clone: A junction boundary mismatches the germline segment, possibly from a read error. The gene calls are TRBV7-7 and TRBJ2-3; 8 bases line up with TRBD1. Germline V lookup: CDR1 SSHAT, CDR2 FNYEAQ (reference sequence). This CDR3 is built from 13 residues. CDR3 DNA: TGTGCTAGCAGCTTACGACAGGGGGATACGCAGTATTTT. Its protein product is CASSLRQGDTQYF.

CDR3 in amino acids: CASSQGQTTNEKLFF. CDR3 in DNA: TGCGCCAGCAGCCAGGGACAGACAACTAATGAAAAACTGTTTTTT. V usage is TRBV5-1 and J usage is TRBJ1-4, with 7 bases fitting TRBD1. Germline V gene data show CDR1 as SGHRS and CDR2 as YFSETQ. Unmatched junction bases numbered 3, after V lost 4 bases and J lost 0 bases. The CDR3 runs to 15 residues.